A single sample is the source of the 22 T cell receptor beta chains below, sequenced in a study of CD8 T cells in Susac syndrome. Reverse transcription used 0.5 to 1 ug RNA and random hexamers. In TCRdb, the immunoSEQ multiplex PCR reads were re-called with MiXCR into one record per CDR3 protein. Among about 300,000 distinct CDR3 sequences listed, 92% were seen once. The sample was CD4+ T cells from PBMCs. The receptor source for this set is a human donor with multiple sclerosis.

The chain recombines TRBV18 with TRBJ2-1; possibly TRBD2 for D (6 bases). Trimming took 3 bases from V and 2 from J, leaving 11 bases between them. The CDR3 runs 15 residues. Germline V CDR1 and CDR2: KGHSH, LQKENI. This CDR3 reads CASSPWTGAYNEQFF. In DNA, the CDR3 is TGTGCCAGCTCACCCTGGACGGGGGCCTACAATGAGCAGTTCTTC.

This clonotype was seen just once. The V gene is TRBV18, the J gene TRBJ2-7; 7 bases are shared with TRBD1. Trimming at V came to 3 bases and at J to 5 bases, leaving 7 bases not matched to a gene. CDR1 KGHSH and CDR2 LQKENI come from the germline V gene. This CDR3 comprises 14 residues. CDR3 in amino acids: CASSPQTGAHEQYF. The CDR3 DNA follows: TGTGCCAGCTCACCCCAAACAGGGGCCCACGAGCAGTACTTC.

This chain connects TRBV18 to TRBJ1-2; a weak D match, TRBD1 (6 bases). Trimming took 3 bases from V and 2 from J, leaving 19 bases between them. The CDR3 runs 17 residues. Germline V gene lookup returns CDR1 KGHSH and CDR2 LQKENI. The CDR3 region has the DNA TGTGCCAGCTCACCTGCCGTCGGCAGGGGACCCAACTATGGCTACACCTTC. This encodes CASSPAVGRGPNYGYTF.

CDR3 in amino acids: CASSPGGAFF. Written as DNA, the CDR3 is TGTGCCAGCAGCCCGGGGGGAGCTTTCTTT. The chain carries TRBV7-2 and TRBJ1-1; maybe TRBD1 (5 bases). CDR3 length: 10 amino acids. CDR1 is SGHTA, CDR2 FQGNSA, per germline. Trimming removed 5 bases at V and 10 bases at J, with 8 bases between.

The rearrangement links TRBV29-1 to TRBJ2-7, with D possibly TRBD2 on 6 matching bases. Trimming removed 6 bases at V and 6 bases at J, with 12 bases between. The CDR3 contains 11 residues. CDR1 and CDR2 (germline): SQVTM, ANQGSEA. The CDR3: CSVSPGGEQYF. The CDR3 region has the DNA TGCAGCGTGAGCCCCGGGGGCGAGCAGTACTTC.

This sequence joins TRBV20-1 and TRBJ1-2; 7 positions match TRBD1. The ends lost 1 base at V and 2 bases at J; junction bases unmatched: 10. This CDR3 region has 16 residues. The germline V gene has CDR1 DFQATT and CDR2 SNEGSKA (reference sequence). In DNA, the CDR3 is TGCAGTGCTAGAGGACAGGGCCTTCCAGGGAACTATGGCTACACCTTC. Translated, it gives CSARGQGLPGNYGYTF.

The chain links TRBV5-1 to TRBJ2-5, with TRBD2 matching over 9 bases. The CDR3 sequence is 16 residues long. CDR1 is SGHRS, CDR2 YFSETQ, per germline. With V trimmed by 0 bases and J by 4 bases, 7 bases remained unmatched. The CDR3 DNA follows: TGCGCCAGCAGCTTGGGCGGCGGGGGGGCAGGAGAGACCCAGTACTTC. Residues: CASSLGGGGAGETQYF.

This chain uses TRBV5-1 with TRBJ2-3; D is ambiguous. Trimming took 7 bases from V and 4 from J, leaving 7 bases between them. Per the germline V gene, CDR1 is SGHRS and CDR2 is YFSETQ. This CDR3 spans 11 amino acids. DNA for the CDR3: TGCGCCAGCTGGAGTGCAGATACGCAGTATTTT. Translating it yields CASWSADTQYF.

The chain employs TRBV5-6 and TRBJ1-1; unclear D gene. This CDR3 has 14 amino acids. The germline V and J ends were trimmed by 0 bases and 4 bases, with 10 bases remaining between them. Germline V gives CDR1 SGHDT, CDR2 YYEEEE. CDR3 amino acids: CASSLVEGATEAFF. The CDR3 DNA sequence: TGTGCCAGCAGCTTGGTGGAGGGAGCCACTGAAGCTTTCTTT.

V and J are TRBV5-5 and TRBJ1-1, with D perhaps TRBD1 (5 bases). Germline lookup yields CDR1 SGHKS and CDR2 YYEKEE (reference sequence). This CDR3 is built from 15 residues. V lost 3 bases, J lost 0 bases, and 12 bases lay in between. The CDR3 reads CASSSTNRMNTEAFF. In nucleotides, the CDR3 is TGTGCCAGCAGCTCCACTAACAGGATGAACACTGAAGCTTTCTTT.

This clonotype was recorded only once. The V call is TRBV6-1, the J call TRBJ2-3, with D maybe TRBD1 (5 bases). The V gene's germline CDR1 is MNHNS and CDR2 SASEGT. Trimming shortened V by 1 base and J by 4 bases, and 12 bases separated the two germline ends. The length of the CDR3 is 15 residues. CDR3 protein: CASSEGGWGADTQYF. As DNA, the CDR3 is TGTGCCAGCAGTGAAGGTGGATGGGGCGCAGATACGCAGTATTTT.

This clonotype was counted between two and nine times. CDR3 DNA sequence: TGTGCCAGCGGTAGGGGAGAGACCCAGTACTTC. Translated, it gives CASGRGETQYF. The chain recombines TRBV3-1 with TRBJ2-5; TRBD1 might be the D (5 bases). Trimming left V 8 bases short and J 4 bases short, with 8 bases between. The CDR3 is 11 residues long. From germline, CDR1 is LGHDT and CDR2 YNNKEL (reference sequence).

The chain joins TRBV7-2 to TRBJ2-1; tentatively, D is TRBD1 (6 bases). Germline loops: CDR1 SGHTA, CDR2 FQGNSA. The V end lost 8 bases, the J end lost 9 bases, and 20 bases lay between the germline ends. The CDR3 is 14 amino acids. This chain's CDR3 is CASSPIVGAGEQFF. The CDR3 DNA reads as TGTGCCAGCTCCCCTATAGTGGGGGCGGGTGAGCAGTTCTTC.

Only one count was recorded for this clonotype. This sequence joins TRBV11-2 and TRBJ1-6, with D perhaps matching TRBD1 (6 bases). The CDR3 sequence is 14 residues long. The germline gives CDR1 SGHAT, CDR2 FQNNGV. Trimming cost V 5 bases and J 6 bases, with 11 bases left between them. DNA of the CDR3: TGTGCCAGCAGCCCTATAGGGGGTAATTCACCCCTCCACTTT. It yields the protein CASSPIGGNSPLHF. Full variable domain (rest looked up from reference TRBV11-2 and TRBJ1-6): EAGVAQSPRYKIIEKRQSVAFWCNPISGHATLYWYQQILGQGPKLLIQFQNNGVVDDSQLPKDRFSAERLKGVDSTLKIQPAKLEDSAVYLCASSPIGGNSPLHFGNGTRLTVT.

The chain has TRBV19 and TRBJ1-1; D remains ambiguous. Germline V gene sequence: CDR1 LNHDA, CDR2 SQIVND (reference sequence). Deletions cut 6 bases from V and 1 base from J, with 9 bases between. CDR3 size: 13 residues. The CDR3 nucleotides are TGTGCCAGTAGGCCAGAGAGGAACACTGAAGCTTTCTTT. This sequence encodes CASRPERNTEAFF.

The rearrangement joins TRBV6-5 to TRBJ1-2; 9 nucleotides agree with TRBD1. V shed 9 bases, J shed 7 bases, and the junction held 9 bases outside the gene matches. Germline V gene sequence: CDR1 MNHEY, CDR2 SVGAGI. This CDR3 spans 13 amino acids. CDR3 amino acids: CASKRGQGVGYTF. CDR3 bases: TGTGCCAGTAAACGGGGACAGGGAGTTGGCTACACCTTC.

The V and J genes are TRBV6-1 and TRBJ2-1; D is ambiguous. Trimming took off 6 bases at V and 0 bases at J, with 15 bases between the two ends. The V gene's germline CDR1 is MNHNS and CDR2 SASEGT. This CDR3 is 16 amino acids long. CDR3: CASSSVHSVSYNEQFF. The CDR3 DNA follows: TGTGCCAGCAGCAGTGTCCACTCCGTCTCCTACAATGAGCAGTTCTTC.

The V and J genes are TRBV12-3 or TRBV12-4 and TRBJ2-7; D not certain. Trimming removed 6 bases from V and 4 bases from J, with 10 bases in between. The CDR3 length is 12 residues. CDR3 nucleotide sequence: TGTGCCAGCAGAGCGTCGGATTACGAGCAGTACTTC. It encodes CASRASDYEQYF.

This clonotype is a singleton in its sample. The chain has TRBV5-1 and TRBJ2-1; 10 bases are a match to TRBD2. V gave up 4 bases and J gave up 4 bases; unmatched junction bases: 5. From germline, CDR1 is SGHRS and CDR2 YFSETQ. The CDR3 consists of 15 residues. The CDR3 loop reads CASSGGLAEYNEQFF. Here the CDR3 DNA reads TGCGCCAGCAGCGGTGGACTAGCGGAGTACAATGAGCAGTTCTTC. Complete variable domain (other parts from reference TRBV5-1 and TRBJ2-1): KAGVTQTPRYLIKTRGQQVTLSCSPISGHRSVSWYQQTPGQGLQFLFEYFSETQRNKGNFPGRFSGRQFSNSRSEMNVSTLELGDSALYLCASSGGLAEYNEQFFGPGTRLTVL.

A note on this clonotype: Compared with germline, one end of the junction differs, possibly owing to a read error. The J gene is TRBJ2-1, the V gene TRBV5-6, with 10 nucleotides matching TRBD1. From germline, CDR1 is SGHDT and CDR2 YYEEEE. The CDR3 spans 20 residues. The CDR3 DNA is TGCGCCAGCAGCTTCTACCGGGACAGGGGCCCTCTTCCCTCCTACAATGAGCAGTTCTTC. As protein: CASSFYRDRGPLPSYNEQFF.

The gene calls are TRBV6-2 or TRBV6-3 and TRBJ1-1; TRBD1 is a possible D gene (5 bases). Germline V gives CDR1 MNHEY, CDR2 SVGEGT. This CDR3 is built from 12 residues. The V gene lost 6 bases and the J gene lost 9 bases, with 14 bases spanning the gap. CDR3 protein: CASSSRVRKAFF. The CDR3 nucleotides are TGTGCCAGCAGCTCCAGGGTCCGGAAAGCTTTCTTT.

V usage is TRBV3-1 and J usage is TRBJ1-2; D possibly corresponds to TRBD1 (6 bases). Trimming removed 5 bases from V and 2 bases from J, with 12 bases in between. This CDR3 has 14 amino acids. Germline CDR1 LGHDT, CDR2 YNNKEL (reference sequence). The CDR3 region is CASSVTGYNYGYTF. The CDR3 nucleotides read TGTGCCAGCAGCGTGACAGGTTACAACTATGGCTACACCTTC. Drawing the rest from reference TRBV3-1 and TRBJ1-2, the complete variable domain is DTAVSQTPKYLVTQMGNDKSIKCEQNLGHDTMYWYKQDSKKFLKIMFSYNNKELIINETVPNRFSPKSPDKAHLNLHINSLELGDSAVYFCASSVTGYNYGYTFGSGTRLTVV.